This entry is about one TCR beta chain. Its binding antigen is unknown. Base qualities were left out, and no much larger clone turns up one base away. For sequencing of the TCRbeta CDR3 region, genomic DNA was extracted from the sorted cells. The immunoSEQ Assay was used to sequence the TCRbeta CDR3 regions. As stored in TCRdb, this immuneACCESS dataset retains in-frame rearrangements with V and J assigned. A fraction of the clones does not appear; measured against another copy, unresolved V genes explain less than half of the discrepancy, and the remainder lacks a known reason. Counted in this sample were about 61,000 clones; about 90% of them appeared once. Around 25% of the sample is taken by the ten largest. Its CDR3 holds 14 amino acids, cysteine through phenylalanine. Of the read, only the CDR3 DNA is kept; its 42 bases are in frame from base 1. Cut back by 4 bases and 0 bases, the V and J ends lie 7 bases apart. According to the germline V gene, CDR1 reads SGDLS and CDR2 reads YYNGEE.

The data were taken from a study of OX40 agonist ivuxolimab in advanced cancers. With regard to the full study: Ivuxolimab was a fully human IgG2 agonistic monoclonal antibody targeting the costimulatory receptor OX40 (CD134). Intravenous ivuxolimab was administered to patients every 2 weeks at six dose levels: 0.01, 0.1, 0.3, 1.5, 3 and 10 mg/kg. Of the 50 to 55 dose-escalation patients, hepatocellular carcinoma was present in 19, melanoma in some 15, renal cell carcinoma in 9 and head and neck cancer in 9. In the dose-escalation cohort, approximately 82% of patients were male, and the mean age was around 60 years, with a range of 23 to 79. Prior anti-PD-1, anti-PD-L1 or anti-CTLA-4 therapy was permitted, and about two fifths of dose-escalation patients had received checkpoint inhibitors. Three dose-escalation patients achieved partial responses, one with hepatocellular carcinoma and two with cutaneous melanoma. Peripheral TCRbeta sequencing aimed to test whether ivuxolimab altered TCR sequence diversity and caused clonal T-cell expansion. The paper covers the monotherapy dose-escalation part of the phase I ivuxolimab trial, which included N ≈ 54 patients. Overall study results and their limits: Low levels of normalized T-cell clonal expansion were also seen in some patients who did not respond. After ivuxolimab, expanded clones were on average more numerous among CD8+ T cells than among CD4+ T cells. Which antigens the clonally expanded peripheral T cells were specific for was not determined. In the 0.1-3.0 mg/kg groups, partial responders had among the lowest normalized peripheral clonal expansion, particularly in CD8+ T cells. At doses of 0.1 to 3.0 mg/kg, clonal expansion of both CD4+ and CD8+ blood T cells was observed from baseline to week 6.

The trial excluded patients who had a history of autoimmune disease or were on systemic immunosuppression. Peripheral blood for TCR sequencing was collected from all dose cohorts at baseline, on cycle 4 day 1, and on cycle 7 day 1. Samples were obtained from an open-label, multicenter, first-in-human phase I dose-escalation trial of ivuxolimab. The trial enrolled adults with locally advanced or metastatic head and neck squamous cell, hepatocellular, melanoma or renal cell carcinoma. Before TCR sequencing, CD4+ and CD8+ T cells were separately sorted from peripheral blood. The input for sequencing was CD4+ or CD8+ T cells sorted from blood, taken in a trial of the OX40 agonist ivuxolimab. In this chain, TRBV9 is recombined with TRBJ2-2; TRBD2 might be the D gene, on 5 matching bases. The source is an adult with an advanced solid tumor such as melanoma, head and neck, liver or kidney cancer. CDR3 loop: CASSPGTNTGELFF. The nucleotide sequence is given as TGTGCCAGCAGCCCCGGGACGAACACCGGGGAGCTGTTTTTT.